The next 13 T cell receptor beta chains were all read from a single sample in a study of T cell responses to AZD1222 COVID-19 vaccine. TCRdb's table, derived via immunoSEQ multiplex PCR, lists solely in-frame clones and lacks some. The sample yields 130,000 to 150,000 clones, more than 75% seen once. The source material was peripheral blood, sampled on day 0 of AZD1222 vaccination. The source is an adult in good health.

The V gene is TRBV12-3 or TRBV12-4, the J gene TRBJ1-2; D might be TRBD1 (5 bases). V lost 5 bases and J 8 bases, leaving 12 bases between the germline ends. CDR3 size: 12 residues. CDR3 bases: TGTGCCAGCAGTAACTCGCGGGACGGCTACACCTTC. Translating gives CASSNSRDGYTF.

This rearrangement joins TRBV19 to TRBJ2-2; tentative D call: TRBD2 (6 bases). The CDR3 has 16 residues. Germline-derived CDR1 and CDR2 are LNHDA and SQIVND (reference sequence). V lost 6 bases and J lost 5, with 19 bases in between. As DNA, the CDR3 is TGTGCCAGTAGCAACGGAGGGGAGTGGGTGACCGGGGAGCTGTTTTTT. Its protein product is CASSNGGEWVTGELFF.

The chain carries TRBV19 and TRBJ2-3; perhaps TRBD1 as D (6 bases). The length of the CDR3 is 17 residues. Germline V lookup: CDR1 LNHDA, CDR2 SQIVND (reference sequence). Trimming cost V 5 bases and J 1 base, with 19 bases left between them. The CDR3 loop reads CASSETGTPSGTDTQYF. The CDR3, as DNA: TGTGCCAGTAGTGAGACCGGGACACCCTCCGGCACAGATACGCAGTATTTT.

The chain links TRBV6-1 to TRBJ1-4; 7 bases line up with TRBD1. V was clipped by 4 bases and J by 4 bases; unmatched bases: 9. The CDR3 is 16 residues long. Germline V lookup: CDR1 MNHNS, CDR2 SASEGT. DNA for the CDR3: TGTGCCAGCAGTGGGCCCGATAGGGACAGTAATGAAAAACTGTTTTTT. Translating it yields CASSGPDRDSNEKLFF.

This sequence joins TRBV4-3 and TRBJ2-3, with 10 bases identical to TRBD2. CDR3 length: 17 amino acids. Germline V CDR1 and CDR2: LGHNA, YSLEER. Losses at the gene ends were 0 bases for V and 2 bases for J; bases not matched to a gene: 5. In nucleotides, the CDR3 is TGCGCCAGCAGCCAAGACGAGCGGGGGGGGACCACAGATACGCAGTATTTT. The encoded protein is CASSQDERGGTTDTQYF.

To note about this clone: The sample has other DNA sequences that encode this CDR3 too. The chain is built from TRBV18 and TRBJ1-1; D is ambiguous. This CDR3 contains 14 residues. The V end was cut by 0 bases, the J end by 1 base, with 6 bases between. Per the germline V gene, CDR1 is KGHSH and CDR2 is LQKENI. The CDR3 nucleotides read TGTGCCAGCTCACCACCCGGCAGGAACACTGAAGCTTTCTTT. Amino acid sequence: CASSPPGRNTEAFF.

The V call is TRBV6-1, the J call TRBJ1-2, with D possibly matching TRBD1 (5 bases). CDR1 MNHNS and CDR2 SASEGT come from the germline V gene. Trimming removed 2 bases from V and 1 base from J, with 5 bases in between. The CDR3 consists of 13 residues. CDR3 bases: TGTGCCAGCAGTGAAAGGGGTAACTATGGCTACACCTTC. Translated, it gives CASSERGNYGYTF.

The chain uses TRBV7-6 and TRBJ2-5; 8 bases align to TRBD1. V dropped 5 bases and J dropped 5; count of bases not matched to a gene: 13. The CDR3 loop spans 16 amino acids. CDR1 is SGHVS and CDR2 is FNYEAQ in the germline V gene. CDR3 sequence reads: CASSPRQGSYVETQYF. Here the CDR3 DNA reads TGTGCCAGCAGCCCTCGACAGGGGTCTTATGTCGAGACCCAGTACTTC.

The CDR3 sequence: CASSSDPGPKGGGELFF. CDR3 DNA sequence: TGTGCCAGCAGCTCGGACCCGGGACCGAAGGGTGGCGGGGAGCTGTTTTTT. The chain couples TRBV7-9 to TRBJ2-2; D assignment may be TRBD1 or TRBD2 (5 bases each). Between the trimmed V and J ends, which lost 4 bases and 7 bases, there was a span of 22 bases. The CDR3 runs 17 residues. Per germline, CDR1 SEHNR and CDR2 FQNEAQ (reference sequence).

The chain employs TRBV6-5 and TRBJ1-2, with D unclear. V gave up 8 bases and J gave up 5 bases, with 15 bases separating them. Germline CDR1 and CDR2: MNHEY and SVGAGI. The length of the CDR3 is 13 residues. DNA of the CDR3: TGTGCCAGCCGTCGTTCTAGGAATTATGGCTACACCTTC. As protein: CASRRSRNYGYTF.

This rearrangement joins TRBV19 to TRBJ1-5; D not resolved. Germline assignment: CDR1 LNHDA and CDR2 SQIVND (reference sequence). The CDR3 contains 12 residues. V was pared by 3 bases and J by 7 bases, with 7 bases between. The CDR3 sequence: CASSMDAQPQHF. CDR3 nucleotides: TGTGCCAGTAGTATGGATGCGCAGCCCCAGCATTTT.

The chain combines TRBV14 with TRBJ2-7, with a weak D call TRBD2 (5 bases). This CDR3 contains 12 residues. The germline CDR1 and CDR2 sequences are SGHDN and FVKESK. Trimming removed 4 bases from V and 1 base from J, with 5 bases in between. CDR3 nucleotides: TGTGCCAGCAGCCCGGGATCCTACGAGCAGTACTTC. Translation: CASSPGSYEQYF.

A single count supports this clone. This chain links TRBV9 with TRBJ2-3, with 8 bases fitting TRBD2. CDR1 and CDR2 from the germline V gene are SGDLS and YYNGEE. With V trimmed by 0 bases and J by 2 bases, 2 bases remained unmatched. The CDR3 is 15 residues long. Written as DNA, the CDR3 is TGTGCCAGCAGCGTAGCGGGGGGGGCCACAGATACGCAGTATTTT. It codes for CASSVAGGATDTQYF. Filled out from reference TRBV9 and TRBJ2-3, the complete variable domain reads DSGVTQTPKHLITATGQRVTLRCSPRSGDLSVYWYQQSLDQGLQFLIQYYNGEERAKGNILERFSAQQFPDLHSELNLSSLELGDSALYFCASSVAGGATDTQYFGPGTRLTVL.